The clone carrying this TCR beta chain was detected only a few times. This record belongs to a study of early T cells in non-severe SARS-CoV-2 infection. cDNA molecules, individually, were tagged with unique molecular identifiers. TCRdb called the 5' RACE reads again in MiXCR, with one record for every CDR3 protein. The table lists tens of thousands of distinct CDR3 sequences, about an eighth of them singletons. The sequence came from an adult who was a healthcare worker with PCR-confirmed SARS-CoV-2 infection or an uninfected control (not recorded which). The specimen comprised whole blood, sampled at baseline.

In DNA, the CDR3 is TGTGCCAGCAGTTTATCTCTGGGGATCGCCAAAAACATTCAGTACTTC. It codes for CASSLSLGIAKNIQYF. The J gene is TRBJ2-4, the V gene TRBV12-3 or TRBV12-4; no firm D call. The V end was cut by 2 bases, the J end by 1 base, with 12 bases between. The CDR3 is made up of 16 amino acids.